These T cell receptor beta chains were read from a single sample in a study of chemoradiotherapy in HPV16-positive cancers. TCRdb keeps only in-frame clones here, not all; method: immunoSEQ multiplex PCR. The table includes approximately 11,000 clones, approximately 90% detected once. The sequenced sample was blood, obtained from a patient who underwent chemoradiotherapy. Every receptor here comes from a human donor with HPV-associated anogenital cancer. Each CDR3 is given with its conserved first and last residue. A D gene is named only where the DNA matches it firmly. Some rows mark clone size as missing; the rest say once, few, many or name a class of expanded clone.

D gene,V gene,clone size,J gene,CDR3 protein,CDR3 DNA
.,TRBV27,once,TRBJ2-3,CASSFSEPDTQYF,TGTGCCAGCAGTTTCTCAGAACCAGATACGCAGTATTTT
.,TRBV2,.,TRBJ1-2,CASSESPANYGYTF,TGTGCCAGCAGTGAAAGTCCGGCTAACTATGGCTACACCTTC
.,TRBV19,.,TRBJ2-2,CASSPLSLNGELFF,TGTGCCAGTAGTCCGCTCAGTCTTAACGGGGAGCTGTTTTTT
.,TRBV7-7,.,TRBJ2-5,CASSLGGFQETQYF,TGTGCTAGCAGCTTAGGGGGTTTCCAAGAGACCCAGTACTTC
.,TRBV7-8,.,TRBJ2-7,CASSLGAGQDLSYEQYF,TGTGCCAGCAGCTTAGGGGCAGGGCAAGATTTATCCTACGAGCAGTACTTC
.,TRBV28,.,TRBJ1-2,CASSSTGPYGYTF,TGTGCCAGCAGTTCGACAGGACCCTATGGCTACACCTTC
.,TRBV20-1,.,TRBJ2-3,CSATGAGTQYF,TGCAGTGCTACAGGGGCAGGTACGCAGTATTTT
.,TRBV30,.,TRBJ1-2,CAWNRAARWGYTF,TGTGCCTGGAACAGGGCCGCCCGGTGGGGCTACACCTTC
.,TRBV18,.,TRBJ1-1,CASSPPGQPMNTEAFF,TGTGCCAGCTCACCACCGGGGCAGCCCATGAACACTGAAGCTTTCTTT
.,TRBV7-2,.,TRBJ1-5,CASSPTVRSNQPQHF,TGTGCCAGCAGCCCGACAGTTCGGAGCAATCAGCCCCAGCATTTT
TRBD1,TRBV5-4,once,TRBJ2-3,CASSSGQGPNTDTQYF,TGTGCCAGCAGCTCGGGACAGGGGCCAAACACAGATACGCAGTATTTT
.,TRBV30,once,TRBJ1-2,CAWSLLGDTYGYTF,TGTGCCTGGAGTCTCCTTGGGGACACCTATGGCTACACCTTC
TRBD2,TRBV10-2,.,TRBJ2-3,CASRLAGGATDTQYF,TGCGCCAGCAGACTAGCGGGGGGAGCAACAGATACGCAGTATTTT
.,TRBV7-2,.,TRBJ2-3,CASSFPPESMGTQYF,TGTGCCAGCAGCTTTCCCCCGGAGAGTATGGGTACGCAGTATTTT
.,TRBV19,.,TRBJ2-4,CASSIEWSGLDKNIQYF,TGTGCCAGTAGTATAGAATGGTCGGGGTTAGACAAAAACATTCAGTACTTC
.,TRBV11-1,.,TRBJ2-7,CASSLARAYEQYF,TGTGCCAGCAGCTTAGCGCGTGCCTACGAGCAGTACTTC
TRBD1,TRBV5-1,.,TRBJ2-7,CASSEGTDYEQYF,TGCGCCAGCAGCGAAGGGACAGACTACGAGCAGTACTTC
.,TRBV7-9,.,TRBJ2-7,CASSLVGGTGYSYEQYF,TGTGCCAGCAGCTTAGTGGGCGGTACCGGGTACTCCTACGAGCAGTACTTC
TRBD2,TRBV5-1,.,TRBJ2-3,CASSPSGLTDTQYF,TGCGCCAGCAGCCCTAGCGGACTCACAGATACGCAGTATTTT
.,TRBV9,.,TRBJ1-2,CASKGATADGYTF,TGTGCCAGCAAAGGGGCTACCGCGGATGGCTACACCTTC
.,TRBV14,.,TRBJ1-1,CASRHTGGNTEAFF,TGTGCCAGCAGACACACTGGGGGGAACACTGAAGCTTTCTTT
TRBD1,TRBV7-6,.,TRBJ2-7,CASSPAGTVYEQYF,TGTGCCAGCAGCCCCGCCGGGACAGTCTACGAGCAGTACTTC
.,TRBV11-3,.,TRBJ2-5,CASSPGGSRKETQYF,TGTGCCAGCAGCCCGGGTGGCTCAAGGAAAGAGACCCAGTACTTC
TRBD1,TRBV14,.,TRBJ1-4,CASSQWDRGDEKLFF,TGTGCCAGCAGCCAATGGGACAGGGGGGATGAAAAACTGTTTTTT
.,TRBV9,.,TRBJ1-6,CASSPPAGGRNSPLHF,TGTGCCAGCAGCCCTCCTGCCGGGGGGCGTAATTCACCCCTCCACTTT
.,TRBV11-3,.,TRBJ2-7,CASSLGPRVRDDYEQYF,TGTGCCAGCAGCTTAGGCCCAAGGGTCAGGGATGACTACGAGCAGTACTTC